These T cell receptor beta chains were read from a single sample in a study of early stage breast cancer tumors. Repertoires were generated with immunoSEQ multiplex PCR, while TCRdb's copy carries only in-frame clones and drops some. The sample lists some 10,000 clones; 78% were seen once. Source material: normal breast tissue next to the tumor. These receptors were obtained from a person aged 35-49 years with breast cancer. CDR3s include the opening cysteine and the closing phenylalanine or tryptophan. D genes are given only for firm matches. Size values are once, few and many counts, or a class for expanded clones, and some rows have none.

abundance,j_gene,d_gene,v_gene,CDR3aa,CDR3nt
once,TRBJ2-3,TRBD2,TRBV6-4,CASSDSTSGSTDTQYF,TGTGCCAGCAGTGACTCGACTAGCGGGAGCACAGATACGCAGTATTTT
medium-sized,TRBJ2-7,TRBD1,TRBV2,CASSGVFDRVDGFYEQYF,TGTGCCAGCAGTGGCGTCTTTGACAGGGTGGATGGGTTCTACGAGCAGTACTTC
-,TRBJ1-6,-,TRBV7-9,CASSAQSTVNSPLHF,TGTGCCAGCAGCGCACAAAGCACCGTTAATTCACCCCTCCACTTT
few,TRBJ1-1,-,TRBV29-1,CSVVEDGNTEAFF,TGCAGCGTTGTTGAGGACGGTAACACTGAAGCTTTCTTT
-,TRBJ1-3,TRBD1,TRBV5-1,CASSKEGQLSGNTIYF,TGCGCCAGCAGTAAAGAGGGACAGCTATCTGGAAACACCATATATTTT
-,TRBJ2-3,-,TRBV11-2,CASSLDRTTDTQYF,TGTGCCAGCAGCTTAGATAGGACCACAGATACGCAGTATTTT
medium-sized,TRBJ2-7,-,TRBV13,CASTSRTAHYEQYF,TGTGCCAGTACTTCCCGGACAGCACACTACGAGCAGTACTTC
-,TRBJ2-5,TRBD2,TRBV2,CASKKTSGSGETQYF,TGTGCCAGCAAAAAAACTAGCGGGAGCGGGGAGACCCAGTACTTC
-,TRBJ2-1,-,TRBV27,CASSHPRNEQFF,TGTGCCAGCTCCCATCCCCGCAATGAGCAGTTCTTC
-,TRBJ2-2,TRBD2,TRBV19,CASTRLAGNTGELFF,TGTGCCAGTACCCGCCTAGCGGGAAACACCGGGGAGCTGTTTTTT
-,TRBJ2-7,-,TRBV5-8,CASSQDLTPYEQYF,TGTGCCAGCAGCCAGGACCTAACTCCCTACGAGCAGTACTTC
-,TRBJ1-1,-,TRBV2,CASGRTENTEAFF,TGTGCCAGCGGACGAACGGAGAACACTGAAGCTTTCTTT
-,TRBJ1-1,-,TRBV7-2,CASILGPGGGMNTEAFF,TGTGCCAGCATACTAGGTCCGGGTGGGGGGATGAACACTGAAGCTTTCTTT
large,TRBJ2-3,-,TRBV6-1,CASGQGDTQYF,TGTGCCAGCGGTCAGGGGGATACGCAGTATTTT
-,TRBJ2-1,-,TRBV21-1,CASSKRKREGNNEQFF,TGTGCCAGCAGCAAACGTAAGCGGGAGGGGAACAATGAGCAGTTCTTC
-,TRBJ1-1,TRBD1,TRBV6-1,CASSEEGRGRGTEAFF,TGTGCCAGCAGTGAAGAGGGCAGGGGGCGCGGCACTGAAGCTTTCTTT
-,TRBJ2-7,-,TRBV11-2,CASSYRADRNYEQYF,TGTGCCAGCAGCTATAGGGCAGACAGAAACTACGAGCAGTACTTC
once,TRBJ2-5,TRBD2,TRBV4-2,CASSPSTSGGKETQYF,TGTGCCAGCAGCCCCTCGACTAGCGGGGGGAAAGAGACCCAGTACTTC
few,TRBJ2-5,TRBD1,TRBV5-1,CASSSGTGLETQYF,TGCGCCAGCAGCTCCGGGACAGGGCTAGAGACCCAGTACTTC
-,TRBJ2-1,-,TRBV2,CASSLDLSGSGNEQFF,TGTGCCAGCAGCCTAGATCTTAGCGGATCGGGCAATGAGCAGTTCTTC
-,TRBJ2-7,TRBD2,TRBV5-5,CASSFRGSSYEQYF,TGTGCCAGCAGTTTCCGCGGGAGCTCCTACGAGCAGTACTTC
-,TRBJ2-3,-,TRBV5-6,CASSLDSTDTQYF,TGTGCCAGCAGCCTGGACAGCACAGATACGCAGTATTTT
few,TRBJ2-1,TRBD2,TRBV27,CASSSTLAGSNNEQFF,TGTGCCAGCAGTTCGACCCTAGCGGGATCCAACAATGAGCAGTTCTTC
-,TRBJ2-6,-,TRBV19,CASSTLGAGANVLTF,TGTGCCAGTAGTACCCTTGGGGCTGGGGCCAACGTCCTGACTTTC
-,TRBJ2-3,TRBD1,TRBV30,CAWTRQGLDADTQYF,TGTGCCTGGACCAGACAGGGTTTGGACGCAGATACGCAGTATTTT
-,TRBJ1-5,-,TRBV6-6,CASSSGSPAAQHF,TGTGCCAGCAGCTCCGGGTCCCCAGCAGCCCAGCATTTT
-,TRBJ2-7,TRBD1,TRBV5-1,CASSLILSGTGEEQYF,TGCGCCAGCAGCTTGATCCTATCGGGGACAGGGGAGGAGCAGTACTTC
-,TRBJ2-6,-,TRBV27,CASSPPRRGPSWGANVLTF,TGTGCCAGCAGTCCTCCACGGCGGGGCCCCTCTTGGGGGGCCAACGTCCTGACTTTC
-,TRBJ2-1,-,TRBV11-2,CASSLGTGDDNEQFF,TGTGCCAGCAGCTTAGGGACTGGGGACGACAATGAGCAGTTCTTC
-,TRBJ1-2,-,TRBV9,CASSDLMDKHLKGYTF,TGTGCCAGCAGCGATTTAATGGACAAGCATCTAAAGGGCTACACCTTC
-,TRBJ1-2,-,TRBV7-9,CASRSTGLNYGYTF,TGTGCCAGCAGATCGACAGGTCTTAACTATGGCTACACCTTC
-,TRBJ2-2,TRBD2,TRBV7-2,CASSWTSTGELFF,TGTGCCAGCAGCTGGACTAGCACCGGGGAGCTGTTTTTT
-,TRBJ2-7,-,TRBV5-4,CASSSGGPGLGEQYF,TGTGCCAGCAGCTCTGGTGGCCCGGGACTGGGCGAGCAGTACTTC
few,TRBJ1-5,-,TRBV4-1,CASSQWGYSNQPQHF,TGCGCCAGCAGCCAATGGGGATATAGCAATCAGCCCCAGCATTTT
-,TRBJ2-5,TRBD2,TRBV5-1,CASSPWTSGSETGETQYF,TGCGCCAGCAGCCCCTGGACTAGCGGGAGCGAAACCGGAGAGACCCAGTACTTC
-,TRBJ2-7,-,TRBV6-1,CASWSSYEQYF,TGTGCCAGTTGGAGCTCCTACGAGCAGTACTTC
large,TRBJ2-7,-,TRBV4-1,CASSQPLVSYEQYF,TGCGCCAGCAGCCAACCACTAGTGTCCTACGAGCAGTACTTC
-,TRBJ2-2,-,TRBV30,CAWNQGSNTGELFF,TGTGCCTGGAATCAGGGTTCGAACACCGGGGAGCTGTTTTTT
-,TRBJ1-3,-,TRBV10-3,CAISADFKGSGNTIYF,TGTGCCATCAGTGCAGATTTTAAAGGGTCTGGAAACACCATATATTTT
few,TRBJ2-7,-,TRBV5-8,CATNGYSYEQYF,TGTGCCACCAACGGGTACTCCTACGAGCAGTACTTC
-,TRBJ2-3,TRBD1,TRBV13,CASSNRDRETDTQYF,TGTGCCAGCAGCAACAGGGACAGGGAGACAGATACGCAGTATTTT
-,TRBJ2-7,-,TRBV7-2,CASSFSLGPLAYEQYF,TGTGCCAGCAGCTTTTCGTTAGGACCCCTAGCCTACGAGCAGTACTTC
-,TRBJ2-7,-,TRBV15,CATEAWGSYEQYF,TGTGCCACCGAAGCTTGGGGGTCCTACGAGCAGTACTTC
-,TRBJ2-7,-,TRBV19,CASSMSPGWEQYF,TGTGCCAGTAGTATGTCCCCGGGGTGGGAGCAGTACTTC
-,TRBJ2-1,TRBD2,TRBV9,CASSARTSGGPGQFF,TGTGCCAGCAGCGCCAGGACTAGCGGGGGTCCTGGGCAGTTCTTC
-,TRBJ2-3,TRBD2,TRBV5-1,CASSYQTSGPTDTQYF,TGCGCCAGCAGCTACCAGACTAGCGGACCGACAGATACGCAGTATTTT
-,TRBJ2-6,-,TRBV27,CASSLGTGANVLTF,TGTGCCAGCAGTTTAGGAACTGGGGCCAACGTCCTGACTTTC
-,TRBJ1-2,-,TRBV20-1,CSARRDYGYTF,TGCAGTGCTAGGCGAGACTATGGCTACACCTTC
-,TRBJ2-3,-,TRBV18,CASSPGGAADTQYF,TGTGCCAGCTCACCCGGGGGCGCGGCAGATACGCAGTATTTT
-,TRBJ2-2,-,TRBV11-3,CASSSLGLWSPGELFF,TGTGCCAGCAGCTCCTTGGGACTTTGGAGTCCCGGGGAGCTGTTTTTT
-,TRBJ1-1,-,TRBV11-3,CASSPQGSTEAFF,TGTGCCAGCAGCCCCCAGGGTAGCACTGAAGCTTTCTTT
-,TRBJ2-6,-,TRBV5-1,CASSPGLTGANVLTF,TGCGCCAGCAGCCCGGGACTTACTGGGGCCAACGTCCTGACTTTC
-,TRBJ2-3,-,TRBV7-6,CASSPLRDGGTDTQYF,TGTGCCAGCAGCCCACTGCGGGATGGGGGCACAGATACGCAGTATTTT
-,TRBJ1-2,-,TRBV6-5,CASSVGDGYTF,TGTGCCAGCAGTGTAGGGGATGGCTACACCTTC
-,TRBJ2-5,-,TRBV5-1,CASSLELSSRTQYF,TGCGCCAGCAGCTTGGAACTATCATCACGCACCCAGTACTTC
-,TRBJ2-6,-,TRBV7-9,CASSLPGGPGANVLTF,TGTGCCAGCAGCTTACCAGGGGGGCCTGGGGCCAACGTCCTGACTTTC
-,TRBJ2-2,-,TRBV7-2,CASSHQDTGELFF,TGTGCCAGCAGCCATCAAGACACCGGGGAGCTGTTTTTT
once,TRBJ2-4,-,TRBV5-6,CASSSLAQAKNIQYF,TGTGCCAGCAGCTCCCTGGCGCAAGCCAAAAACATTCAGTACTTC
-,TRBJ2-7,-,TRBV11-1,CASSIGTDSYEQYF,TGTGCCAGCAGCATCGGGACGGACTCCTACGAGCAGTACTTC
-,TRBJ2-7,TRBD2,TRBV13,CASSKIGLAGEQYF,TGTGCCAGCAGCAAAATCGGACTAGCTGGCGAGCAGTACTTC